Each of the 13 T cell receptor beta chains below was sequenced from the same sample in a study of post-analysis software for immune sequencing data. Whole-study results and caveats: Comparison of patients with controls showed five or six TRBV segments more frequent in patients, TRBV5-6, TRBV5-1 and TRBV20-1 among them.

Which antigens these TCRs recognize remains unknown. TCR beta libraries were prepared from cDNA with unique molecular identifiers. MiXCR, applied by TCRdb to the PCR reads, yields one record per CDR3 protein. The sample holds 800,000 to 950,000 distinct CDR3 sequences; around 50% are singletons and the top ten take approximately 4.3%. Specimen: blood. These receptors originate from a girl aged 5-17 years with multiple sclerosis.

A few counts support this clonotype. CDR3 coding DNA: TGCGCCAGCAGCCAAAGGCCCCTTAGCGGGAGTTCCGACGAGCAGTACTTC. It specifies CASSQRPLSGSSDEQYF. The rearrangement uses TRBV4-1 and TRBJ2-7; the match to TRBD2 covers 9 bases. CDR3 length equals 17 residues. Germline loops: CDR1 MGHRA, CDR2 YSYEKL. With 2 bases clipped from V and 5 bases from J, the junction kept 13 bases outside the gene matches.

Only one count was recorded for this clonotype. One end of the junction does not line up with germline, which may come from a read error. The chain joins TRBV5-1 to TRBJ1-4; D is undetermined. Germline loops: CDR1 SGHRS, CDR2 YFSETQ. The length of the CDR3 is 15 residues. CDR3 region: CASSLLGIGPEKLFF. CDR3 DNA: TGTGCCAGCAGCTTGCTGGGGATAGGCCCGGAAAAACTGTTTTTT.

This clonotype was seen only a few times. The chain has TRBV3-1 and TRBJ2-1, with 9 bases matching TRBD2. Germline V gene data show CDR1 as LGHDT and CDR2 as YNNKEL (reference sequence). The CDR3 consists of 20 residues. With 1 base clipped from V and 1 base from J, the junction kept 14 bases outside the gene matches. The CDR3 sequence: CASSQGLASGIKLSYNEQFF. In DNA form, the CDR3 reads TGTGCCAGCAGCCAAGGGCTGGCTAGCGGGATCAAATTATCCTACAATGAGCAGTTCTTC.

DNA for the CDR3: TGCAGTGCTAGAGAGCAGGGAGAGTCCTATGGCTACACCTTC. This gives the protein CSAREQGESYGYTF. V and J are TRBV20-1 and TRBJ1-2; tentatively, D is TRBD1 (5 bases). The CDR3 is 14 amino acids. Germline V lookup: CDR1 DFQATT, CDR2 SNEGSKA (reference sequence). Between the trimmed V and J ends, which lost 0 bases and 4 bases, there was a span of 12 bases.

The chain recombines TRBV10-3 with TRBJ2-5, with D possibly matching TRBD2 (6 bases). The CDR3 consists of 12 residues. Germline CDR1 and CDR2: ENHRY and SYGVKD. V dropped 11 bases and J dropped 7 bases, with 17 bases sitting between them. This chain's CDR3 is CAAGTHGGTQYF. The CDR3 DNA reads TGTGCCGCCGGGACCCACGGGGGGACCCAGTACTTC.

The rearrangement joins TRBV20-1 to TRBJ2-1; 12 bases agree with TRBD2. The DNA end is a closer match to TRBJ2-7, so the J assignment may be wrong. CDR3 length: 15 amino acids. CDR1 DFQATT and CDR2 SNEGSKA come from the germline V gene (reference sequence). CDR3 residues: CSARSRLAGVDEQYF. The CDR3 region has the DNA TGCAGTGCGAGATCTAGACTAGCGGGGGTGGACGAGCAGTACTTC.

In this sample, this clonotype turned up many times. The chain links TRBV14 to TRBJ2-5, with 7 bases fitting TRBD2. This CDR3 has 16 amino acids. Trimming took 0 bases from V and 4 from J; bases not matched to a gene: 8. The V gene's germline CDR1 is SGHDN and CDR2 FVKESK. CDR3 loop: CASSQELGGLGETQYF. The CDR3, as DNA: TGTGCCAGCAGCCAAGAACTGGGAGGGCTTGGAGAGACCCAGTACTTC.

The rearrangement uses TRBV11-1 and TRBJ2-1; 16 nucleotides align to TRBD2. The germline V gene has CDR1 SGHAT and CDR2 FQDESV (reference sequence). Trimming cost V 1 base and J 0 bases; bases outside gene matches: 9. The CDR3 runs to 21 residues. CDR3 bases: TGTGCCAGCAGCTTAGTCCCACCGGGACTAGCGGGAGGGAGCTCCTACAATGAGCAGTTCTTC. Residues: CASSLVPPGLAGGSSYNEQFF.

CDR3 DNA: TGTGCCAGCAGCCCACAGGGAGGGTACAATGAGCAGTTCTTC. Translating gives CASSPQGGYNEQFF. The chain carries TRBV14 and TRBJ2-1; TRBD2 is a possible D gene (7 bases). Deletions cut 4 bases from V and 4 bases from J, with 11 bases between. The CDR3 extends over 14 amino acids. Germline V gives CDR1 SGHDN, CDR2 FVKESK. Full variable domain (rest looked up from reference TRBV14 and TRBJ2-1): EAGVTQFPSHSVIEKGQTVTLRCDPISGHDNLYWYRRVMGKEIKFLLHFVKESKQDESGMPNNRFLAERTGGTYSTLKVQPAELEDSGVYFCASSPQGGYNEQFFGPGTRLTVL.

V is TRBV7-2 and J is TRBJ1-1, with D hard to call. The V end lost 3 bases, the J end lost 4 bases, and 9 bases lay between the germline ends. Germline CDR1 is SGHTA and CDR2 is FQGNSA. The CDR3 loop spans 13 amino acids. CDR3 DNA: TGTGCCAGCAGCTTGGAAGCTAGCACTGAAGCTTTCTTT. Its translation is CASSLEASTEAFF.

The chain is built from TRBV5-1 and TRBJ1-4, with 9 bases fitting TRBD1. The junction had 6 bases not matched to a gene; V was cut back by 4 bases and J by 2 bases. The CDR3 contains 16 residues. Germline CDR1 SGHRS, CDR2 YFSETQ. The CDR3 nucleotides are TGCGCCAGCAGCGAGGGACAGGGCGGTACTAATGAAAAACTGTTTTTT. This codes for CASSEGQGGTNEKLFF.

The chain employs TRBV20-1 and TRBJ2-5; 7 nucleotides agree with TRBD1. TRBJ2-7 explains the end of the DNA better; the J call may be wrong. The CDR3 is 12 amino acids. Germline V CDR1 and CDR2: DFQATT, SNEGSKA (reference sequence). The CDR3 coding sequence is TGCAGTGCTAGCAGACAGGGCTACGAGCAGTACTTC. Residues: CSASRQGYEQYF.

Many counts were recorded for this clonotype. The rearrangement uses TRBV7-6 and TRBJ2-5, with a possible D match to TRBD2 (5 bases). Between the trimmed V and J ends, which lost 1 base and 5 bases, there was a span of 11 bases. The CDR3 runs 14 residues. The germline gives CDR1 SGHVS, CDR2 FNYEAQ. The CDR3, as DNA: TGTGCCAGCAGCTTAGACGGTCCGGGGGAGACCCAGTACTTC. It is translated as CASSLDGPGETQYF.